This passage covers 20 T cell receptor beta chains from one sample sequenced in a study of T cell responses to AZD1222 COVID-19 vaccine. TCRdb keeps only in-frame clones here, not all; method: immunoSEQ multiplex PCR. The table records some 130,000 clones, roughly 90% of them present only once. Specimen: peripheral blood, collected on day 0 of AZD1222 vaccination. These receptors came from an adult in good health.

The rearrangement joins TRBV5-1 to TRBJ2-5; D may be TRBD1 or TRBD2 (5 bases each). The CDR3 has 16 residues. Germline values: CDR1 SGHRS, CDR2 YFSETQ. Trimming took 0 bases from V and 3 from J, leaving 15 bases between them. The CDR3 coding sequence is TGCGCCAGCAGCTTGGGAAGATGGGACGGAAAAGAGACCCAGTACTTC. It codes for CASSLGRWDGKETQYF.

The V gene is TRBV5-1, the J gene TRBJ1-1; 8 bases are shared with TRBD1. This CDR3 has 13 amino acids. From germline, CDR1 is SGHRS and CDR2 YFSETQ. J lost 8 bases, V lost 0 bases, and 3 bases had no gene match. This CDR3 reads CASSLAGGVEAFF. The CDR3 nucleotides are TGCGCCAGCAGCTTGGCAGGGGGCGTAGAAGCTTTCTTT.

CDR3 protein: CASSWARQLNTGELFF. The CDR3 nucleotides read TGTGCCAGCAGCTGGGCAAGGCAACTGAACACCGGGGAGCTGTTTTTT. This chain joins TRBV5-8 and TRBJ2-2; unclear D gene. With 3 bases removed from V and 1 base from J, the gap between germline ends came to 13 bases. From germline, CDR1 is SGHTS and CDR2 YDEGEE. The CDR3 is 16 residues long. Filled out from reference TRBV5-8 and TRBJ2-2, the complete variable domain reads EAGVTQSPTHLIKTRGQQATLRCSPISGHTSVYWYQQALGLGLQFLLWYDEGEERNRGNFPPRFSGRQFPNYSSELNVNALELEDSALYLCASSWARQLNTGELFFGEGSRLTVL.

This chain joins TRBV6-5 and TRBJ1-3; D may be TRBD1 (5 bases). The CDR3 is made up of 14 amino acids. The germline V and J ends were trimmed by 5 bases and 6 bases, with 14 bases remaining between them. CDR1 and CDR2 from the germline V gene are MNHEY and SVGAGI. The CDR3 sequence is CASSPRGGENTIYF. The CDR3 DNA is TGTGCCAGCAGTCCTCGTGGGGGGGAAAACACCATATATTTT.

This clone was detected only once. The chain uses TRBV28 and TRBJ2-7, with 11 bases identical to TRBD2. The V segment lost 2 bases and the J segment 0 bases; nucleotides outside the gene matches: 9. Germline V lookup: CDR1 MDHEN, CDR2 SYDVKM. This CDR3 region has 18 residues. For the CDR3, the DNA is TGTGCCAGCAGTTTAATAGGAGGTAGCGGGAGGGGCTCCTACGAGCAGTACTTC. It translates to CASSLIGGSGRGSYEQYF.

The chain carries TRBV12-3 or TRBV12-4 and TRBJ1-1; unclear D gene. CDR3 length: 12 residues. V lost 6 bases to trimming and J lost 3 bases, with 8 bases between them. The CDR3 is CASSPIDTEAFF. CDR3 nucleotide sequence: TGTGCCAGCAGCCCCATCGACACTGAAGCTTTCTTT.

V and J are TRBV2 and TRBJ1-2; D remains unclear. The CDR3 length is 12 residues. The germline V gene has CDR1 SNHLY and CDR2 FYNNEI. The germline V and J ends were trimmed by 2 bases and 5 bases, with 6 bases remaining between them. The CDR3 is CASSERRYGYTF. CDR3 coding DNA: TGTGCCAGCAGTGAAAGGAGGTATGGCTACACCTTC.

The gene calls are TRBV28 and TRBJ2-1, with 8 bases fitting TRBD1. V shed 5 bases, J shed 7 bases, and the junction held 10 bases outside the gene matches. The CDR3 runs 15 residues. Germline assignment: CDR1 MDHEN and CDR2 SYDVKM. The CDR3 here is CASSPTDRVGNEQFF. The CDR3 coding sequence is TGTGCCAGCAGTCCGACGGACAGGGTGGGAAATGAGCAGTTCTTC.

J is TRBJ2-2 and V is TRBV5-4; the match to TRBD2 covers 10 bases. This CDR3 comprises 17 residues. Trimming at V came to 4 bases and at J to 6 bases, leaving 12 bases not matched to a gene. Germline CDR1 SGHNT, CDR2 YYREEE (reference sequence). CDR3 protein: CASSPGGSGRAPGELFF. The CDR3 region has the DNA TGTGCCAGCAGCCCTGGGGGGAGCGGGAGGGCCCCCGGGGAGCTGTTTTTT.

The gene calls are TRBV19 and TRBJ2-4; 9 bases agree with TRBD2. The trim removed 7 bases at V and 5 bases at J, leaving 12 bases unmatched. CDR1 LNHDA and CDR2 SQIVND come from the germline V gene (reference sequence). The CDR3 loop spans 16 amino acids. The CDR3 region is CASTNPTSGWENIQYF. In DNA, the CDR3 is TGTGCCAGTACCAATCCCACTAGCGGGTGGGAAAACATTCAGTACTTC.

The rearrangement joins TRBV19 to TRBJ2-5; 7 bases are shared with TRBD1. Losses at the gene ends were 6 bases for V and 0 bases for J; bases not matched to a gene: 4. Looked up from germline, CDR1 is LNHDA and CDR2 is SQIVND (reference sequence). The length of the CDR3 is 14 residues. CDR3 bases: TGTGCCAGTAGCAAAGGGACAGACCAAGAGACCCAGTACTTC. Translated, it gives CASSKGTDQETQYF.

This chain joins TRBV2 and TRBJ2-3, with D perhaps given as TRBD1 or TRBD2 (5 bases each). Trimming cost V 8 bases and J 7 bases, with 16 bases left between them. Germline CDR1 SNHLY, CDR2 FYNNEI. The CDR3 has 13 residues. CDR3 nucleotide sequence: TGTGCCAGCGGGGACCTGGCTGGGAATACGCAGTATTTT. Encoded protein: CASGDLAGNTQYF.

This chain connects TRBV10-3 to TRBJ1-2, with D maybe TRBD1 (5 bases). CDR1 is ENHRY and CDR2 is SYGVKD in the germline V gene. Trimming shortened V by 5 bases and J by 3 bases, and 7 bases separated the two germline ends. The CDR3 has 12 residues. CDR3 sequence (DNA): TGTGCCATCAGTAGGGGTGACTATGGCTACACCTTC. Translation: CAISRGDYGYTF.

CDR3 DNA sequence: TGTGCCAGCGCATCGGGTCTGAGAAACACCATATATTTT. This translates into CASASGLRNTIYF. The chain uses TRBV5-4 and TRBJ1-3; D remains unclear. This CDR3 contains 13 residues. Germline V gene sequence: CDR1 SGHNT, CDR2 YYREEE (reference sequence). V gave up 7 bases and J gave up 5 bases, with 13 bases separating them.

The chain links TRBV12-5 to TRBJ1-1, with 7 bases lining up with TRBD1. Trimming removed 0 bases from V and 1 base from J; junction bases left unmatched: 8. Germline CDR1 is LGHNT and CDR2 is FRNRAP. This CDR3 comprises 17 residues. The CDR3 region is CASGLVWGQHQNTEAFF. As DNA, the CDR3 is TGTGCTAGTGGTTTGGTCTGGGGACAGCACCAGAACACTGAAGCTTTCTTT.

This clone appeared a single time. CDR3 sequence reads: CASSVVGGATTDTQYF. CDR3 nucleotide sequence: TGTGCCAGCAGCGTAGTGGGCGGAGCGACCACAGATACGCAGTATTTT. The chain recombines TRBV9 with TRBJ2-3; D uncertain. Germline-derived CDR1 and CDR2 are SGDLS and YYNGEE. The V end was cut by 0 bases, the J end by 2 bases, with 13 bases between. This CDR3 has 16 residues.

This CDR3 is CASSPPRWTGGEKLFF. The CDR3 nucleotides read TGTGCCAGCAGTCCCCCGAGATGGACAGGGGGCGAAAAACTGTTTTTT. The V and J genes are TRBV28 and TRBJ1-4, with 11 bases lining up with TRBD1. The V gene's germline CDR1 is MDHEN and CDR2 SYDVKM. Trimming cost V 5 bases and J 8 bases; bases outside gene matches: 10. CDR3 length: 16 residues. Full variable domain (rest looked up from reference TRBV28 and TRBJ1-4): DVKVTQSSRYLVKRTGEKVFLECVQDMDHENMFWYRQDPGLGLRLIYFSYDVKMKEKGDIPEGYSVSREKKERFSLILESASTNQTSMYLCASSPPRWTGGEKLFFGSGTQLSVL.

This rearrangement joins TRBV18 to TRBJ1-2, with 8 bases fitting TRBD1. J gave up 6 bases and V 5 bases, and 8 bases lay outside the gene matches. CDR1 is KGHSH, CDR2 LQKENI, per germline. This CDR3 comprises 14 residues. CDR3 residues: CASSSDRGQDGYTF. Here the CDR3 DNA reads TGTGCCAGCTCATCCGACAGGGGACAGGATGGCTACACCTTC.

The CDR3 sequence: CASRSGLRYEQYF. The CDR3 DNA reads TGTGCCAGCAGGTCGGGACTTCGCTACGAGCAGTACTTC. The chain uses TRBV12-3 or TRBV12-4 and TRBJ2-7, with TRBD2 as a possible D gene (6 bases). V lost 6 bases to trimming and J lost 3 bases, with 12 bases between them. The CDR3 has 13 amino acids.

The chain uses TRBV19 and TRBJ2-1; D is possibly TRBD1 (6 bases). V gave up 3 bases and J gave up 3 bases, with 12 bases separating them. The germline CDR1 and CDR2 sequences are LNHDA and SQIVND (reference sequence). CDR3 length: 15 amino acids. As DNA, the CDR3 is TGTGCCAGTAGTATTAATGCCAGGGGCTACAATGAGCAGTTCTTC. Its translation is CASSINARGYNEQFF.